These 8 T cell receptor beta chains were all obtained from the same sample, sequenced in a study of CD8+ T cells in alopecia areata. Extraction of RNA preceded its reverse transcription into cDNA, which served as the sequencing template. Assay: immunoSEQ multiplex PCR; the TCRdb copy retains only in-frame clones and omits some. The sample contains around 160,000 clones, about 90% of which appear only once. The sample in question was CD8+ T cells sorted from blood, obtained at week 0. Receptor source: a human donor with alopecia areata.

Sample share makes this clone medium-sized. Other DNA sequences from this sample encode an identical CDR3 as well. This chain joins TRBV7-9 and TRBJ2-1; D is undetermined. Germline V lookup: CDR1 SEHNR, CDR2 FQNEAQ (reference sequence). CDR3 length: 14 amino acids. Trimming took 0 bases from V and 0 from J, leaving 3 bases between them. Here the CDR3 DNA reads TGTGCCAGCAGCTTAGCGGGCTCCTACAATGAGCAGTTCTTC. Its translation is CASSLAGSYNEQFF.

V usage is TRBV11-2 and J usage is TRBJ1-1, with D possibly matching TRBD1 (5 bases). CDR1 and CDR2 (germline): SGHAT, FQNNGV. V was shortened by 2 bases and J by 1 base, with 8 bases between the two germline ends. This CDR3 region has 14 residues. As DNA, the CDR3 is TGTGCCAGCAGCTTACAGGGTTGGAACACTGAAGCTTTCTTT. Translating gives CASSLQGWNTEAFF.

The genes are TRBV9 and TRBJ2-2, with a possible D match to TRBD2 (5 bases). The germline gives CDR1 SGDLS, CDR2 YYNGEE. V gave up 0 bases and J gave up 5 bases, with 11 bases separating them. The CDR3 runs to 15 residues. CDR3 sequence reads: CASSVDASGTGELFF. CDR3 coding DNA: TGTGCCAGCAGCGTAGATGCGTCGGGGACCGGGGAGCTGTTTTTT.

The chain is built from TRBV6-1 and TRBJ2-7; D could derive from TRBD1 or TRBD2 (5 bases each). Trimming left V 7 bases short and J 3 bases short, with 16 bases between. Germline loops: CDR1 MNHNS, CDR2 SASEGT. CDR3 size: 14 residues. The CDR3 DNA follows: TGTGCCAGCAACGAGGGGATCGGCTACTACGAGCAGTACTTC. It specifies CASNEGIGYYEQYF.

For this clone: A far larger clone is only one base removed, so a read error is likely. The V call is TRBV27, the J call TRBJ2-5; 10 bases are shared with TRBD1. Trimming removed 8 bases from V and 5 bases from J; junction bases left unmatched: 11. The germline CDR1 and CDR2 sequences are MNHEY and SMNVEV (reference sequence). This CDR3 contains 15 residues. CDR3 DNA: TGTGCCAGCTGTTCCCTGACAGGGGGCTATGAGACCCAGTACTTC. Translating it yields CASCSLTGGYETQYF.

The CDR3 coding sequence is TGTGCCTGGAGTGCCCCTAGAGAGAGCACAGATACGCAGTATTTT. It encodes CAWSAPRESTDTQYF. The chain employs TRBV30 and TRBJ2-3; no clear D. The CDR3 contains 15 residues. Germline V gene data show CDR1 as GTSNPN and CDR2 as SVGIG (reference sequence). V lost 1 base and J lost 0, with 11 bases in between. Full variable domain (outside the CDR3, taken from reference TRBV30 and TRBJ2-3): SQTIHQWPATLVQPVGSPLSLECTVEGTSNPNLYWYRQAAGRGLQLLFYSVGIGQISSEVPQNLSASRPQDRQFILSSKKLLLSDSGFYLCAWSAPRESTDTQYFGPGTRLTVL.

The V call is TRBV4-2, the J call TRBJ1-5; D not resolved. This CDR3 has 12 amino acids. V was pared by 0 bases and J by 3 bases, with 0 bases between. CDR1 and CDR2 from the germline V gene are LGHNA and YNFKEQ. CDR3 amino acids: CASSQDNQPQHF. CDR3 bases: TGTGCCAGCAGCCAAGACAATCAGCCCCAGCATTTT.

The CDR3: CSVQDGSSYNEQFF. CDR3 DNA sequence: TGCAGCGTGCAGGACGGGAGCTCCTACAATGAGCAGTTCTTC. V gene TRBV29-1 combines with J gene TRBJ2-1; possibly TRBD2 for D (6 bases). This CDR3 has 14 amino acids. CDR1 and CDR2 from the germline V gene are SQVTM and ANQGSEA. Between the trimmed V and J ends, which lost 6 bases and 0 bases, there was a span of 12 bases.